This is a list of T cell receptor beta chains from one sample in a study of CD8 T cells in Susac syndrome. TCRdb processed the immunoSEQ multiplex PCR reads anew with MiXCR; each CDR3 protein has one entry. The sample has 230,000 or so distinct CDR3 sequences, 95% seen once. Specimen: CD4+ T cells from PBMCs. The origin of the receptors is a human donor with multiple sclerosis. CDR3s include the opening cysteine and the closing phenylalanine or tryptophan. D genes are given only for firm matches. Not every row has a clone size; where given, it reads once, few, many or a size class.

TRBD1	TRBV30	TRBJ1-2	.	TGTGCCTGGAGTGTCAGGACAGGGGGCGCGAGGAACTATGGCTACACCTTC	CAWSVRTGGARNYGYTF
.	TRBV27	TRBJ2-7	once	TGTGCCAGCAGTCCACCCCCAGGTATCTACGAGCAGTACTTC	CASSPPPGIYEQYF
TRBD1	TRBV29-1	TRBJ1-2	.	TGCAGCGGCGGGGAACCCAGGGGGCTTTTGGGCTACACCTTC	CSGGEPRGLLGYTF
.	TRBV20-1	TRBJ2-1	few	TGCAGTGCTAGGGGGGGCTTGAGCTCCTACAATGAGCAGTTCTTC	CSARGGLSSYNEQFF
.	TRBV29-1	TRBJ1-5	.	TGCAGCGTTACTATCCGGCCGGGGGATAGGGGCAATCAGCCCCAGCATTTT	CSVTIRPGDRGNQPQHF
.	TRBV11-2	TRBJ2-1	.	TGTGCCAGCAGCCTAGGGACACTAGACTACAATGAGCAGTTCTTC	CASSLGTLDYNEQFF
.	TRBV27	TRBJ2-7	.	TGTGCCAGCAGTTTTGATCGGCAGACCTACGAGCAGTACTTC	CASSFDRQTYEQYF
TRBD2	TRBV4-2	TRBJ2-3	.	TGTGCCAGCAGCCCGGGGGGACTCACTTCAAATACGCAGTATTTT	CASSPGGLTSNTQYF
TRBD2	TRBV3-1	TRBJ2-3	.	TGTGCCAGCAGCCAACGGGGCCTAGCGGGGGGCCGGGATACGCAGTATTTT	CASSQRGLAGGRDTQYF
.	TRBV29-1	TRBJ2-3	.	TGCAGCGTTAAAAACAGCTTCACAGATACGCAGTATTTT	CSVKNSFTDTQYF
TRBD2	TRBV30	TRBJ2-1	.	TGTGCCTGGAGTTATGGACTAGCGGGGTCCTACAATGAGCAGTTCTTC	CAWSYGLAGSYNEQFF
.	TRBV7-9	TRBJ1-1	.	TGTGCCAGCAGCTTATCAAGGCGTGAAGCTTTCTTT	CASSLSRREAFF
.	TRBV3-1	TRBJ1-1	.	TGTGCCGCGCGCGCGGGAGGGGGACCCAACACTGAAGCTTTCTTT	CAARAGGGPNTEAFF
.	TRBV3-1	TRBJ1-2	.	TGTGCCAGCAGCCTGGGGGGGGCAACGCCTGCCTATGGCTACACCTTC	CASSLGGATPAYGYTF
.	TRBV14	TRBJ2-2	.	TGTGCCAGCAGCCAAGATCGCCTGCTAGGCGGGGAGCTGTTTTTT	CASSQDRLLGGELFF
.	TRBV7-6	TRBJ1-2	.	TGTGCCAGCAGCAATCAGGGATACTATGGCTACACCTTC	CASSNQGYYGYTF
.	TRBV19	TRBJ2-7	.	TGTGCCAGTAGTGAAAACGGCGTTCGGGCCTACGAGCAGTACTTC	CASSENGVRAYEQYF
TRBD2	TRBV6-6	TRBJ2-1	.	TGTGCCAGTCTTATCGGGGAGGGCGGGTACAATGAGCAGTTCTTC	CASLIGEGGYNEQFF
.	TRBV7-8	TRBJ1-2	.	TGTGCCAGCAGCTTAGCAGGGCCGTCTAACTATGGCTACACCTTC	CASSLAGPSNYGYTF
.	TRBV20-1	TRBJ1-5	.	TGCAGTGCTTCTGAACAGGGTCGGGTGTTCAATCAGCCCCAGCATTTT	CSASEQGRVFNQPQHF
TRBD2	TRBV2	TRBJ2-7	.	TGTGCCAGCATTTTGACTAGCCCTCGTGAGCAGTACTTC	CASILTSPREQYF
.	TRBV19	TRBJ2-7	.	TGTGCCAGTAGTATACAGGGTTCCTACGAGCAGTACTTC	CASSIQGSYEQYF
.	TRBV9	TRBJ2-1	.	TGTGCCAGCAGCGTAACCAGCACTGGGGTAGCGCCCTACAATGAGCAGTTCTTC	CASSVTSTGVAPYNEQFF
.	TRBV7-9	TRBJ2-1	.	TGTGCCAGCAGCCGCGGGACTTTAATAGATGAGCAGTTCTTC	CASSRGTLIDEQFF
.	TRBV20-1	TRBJ2-3	.	TGCAGTGCTAGACCCCCGGCGTCAGATACGCAGTATTTT	CSARPPASDTQYF
TRBD2	TRBV19	TRBJ2-1	.	TGTGCCAGTAGATTTTCTAGCGGCCGGAATGAGCAGTTCTTC	CASRFSSGRNEQFF
.	TRBV5-4	TRBJ1-1	.	TGTGCCAGCAGGCCCAGTGGGGGGACGGGCACTGAAGCTTTCTTT	CASRPSGGTGTEAFF
.	TRBV3-1	TRBJ2-4	.	TGTGCCAGCAGCCAAGGCGGGACATCGATATCAGCCAAAAACATTCAGTACTTC	CASSQGGTSISAKNIQYF
TRBD2	TRBV6-1	TRBJ2-3	few	TGTGCCAGCCGACTAGCGGGACGCACAGATACGCAGTATTTT	CASRLAGRTDTQYF
.	TRBV29-1	TRBJ2-1	.	TGCAGCGTTGTAAGGATGGGCTCCTACAATGAGCAGTTCTTC	CSVVRMGSYNEQFF
.	TRBV30	TRBJ1-2	.	TGTGCCTGGATTGGAGAGGGCAAGGCCTATGGCTACACCTTC	CAWIGEGKAYGYTF
TRBD2	TRBV5-1	TRBJ2-5	.	TGCGCCAGCAGCTCCGGACTAGCGGGAGTGGAGACCCAGTACTTC	CASSSGLAGVETQYF
TRBD2	TRBV13	TRBJ2-5	.	TGTGCCAGCAGCCTGGGACTAGCGGGATCTCGCCAAGAGACCCAGTACTTC	CASSLGLAGSRQETQYF
TRBD1	TRBV2	TRBJ1-2	.	TGTGCCAGCAATCGGGACAGGGAAGACGCGGGCTACACCTTC	CASNRDREDAGYTF
.	TRBV4-1	TRBJ2-7	.	TGCGCCAGCAGCCACTCCGGGACACCCACCTACGAGCAGTACTTC	CASSHSGTPTYEQYF
.	TRBV5-4	TRBJ2-7	.	TGTGCCAGCAGCCACCCAGGGACCCCCCACGAGCAGTACTTC	CASSHPGTPHEQYF
.	TRBV14	TRBJ2-7	once	TGTGCCAGCAGCACAGTAATGGCCTACGAGCAGTACTTC	CASSTVMAYEQYF
TRBD2	TRBV5-4	TRBJ2-3	.	TGTGCCAGCAGTCCCAGCGGGAGGGGCACAGATACGCAGTATTTT	CASSPSGRGTDTQYF
TRBD2	TRBV20-1	TRBJ2-3	.	TGCAGTGCTAGTCTTGCGGGAGGGCCGGGAGATACGCAGTATTTT	CSASLAGGPGDTQYF
.	TRBV7-9	TRBJ2-7	.	TGTGCCAGCAGCTTATCTAGTATCTCCTACGAGCAGTACTTC	CASSLSSISYEQYF
TRBD2	TRBV15	TRBJ2-1	.	TGTGCCCCTTATAGGATGACTAGCGGGGCCCCTAATGAGCAGTTCTTC	CAPYRMTSGAPNEQFF
.	TRBV10-3	TRBJ2-4	.	TGTGCCATCAGTATACGACAGGATCCGCAATTGCAGTACTTC	CAISIRQDPQLQYF
.	TRBV20-1	TRBJ1-2	.	TGCAGTGCCAGTGTCCGGGGGGCTTACTATGGCTACACCTTC	CSASVRGAYYGYTF
TRBD2	TRBV27	TRBJ2-7	.	TGTGCCAGCAGTTTTGCTCTAGCGGGCCCCTACGAGCAGTACTTC	CASSFALAGPYEQYF
.	TRBV3-1	TRBJ2-1	.	TGTGCCAGCAGCCAACTGGGGGTTGAGCAGTTCTTC	CASSQLGVEQFF
.	TRBV2	TRBJ1-1	.	TGTGCCAGCATGGTTCAGGGAGTAGGTGGGCTCACTGAAGCTTTCTTT	CASMVQGVGGLTEAFF
.	TRBV12-3/TRBV12-4	TRBJ1-6	.	TGTGCCAGCAGCCTCCGGGACGGTGAGAATTCACCCCTCCACTTT	CASSLRDGENSPLHF
.	TRBV3-1	TRBJ2-7	.	TGTGCCAGCAGCCAAAAGGCCCCGGGGAGCGAGCAGTACTTC	CASSQKAPGSEQYF
.	TRBV2	TRBJ1-5	.	TGTGCCAGCAGCCCAGACCGGTACAATCAGCCCCAGCATTTT	CASSPDRYNQPQHF
.	TRBV19	TRBJ2-2	.	TGTGCCCTCACGGCAGGGAACACCGGGGAGCTGTTTTTT	CALTAGNTGELFF
.	TRBV18	TRBJ2-6	.	TGTGCCAGCTCACCTGAACAGGCTGGGGCCAACGTCCTGACTTTC	CASSPEQAGANVLTF
.	TRBV30	TRBJ1-4	once	TGTGCCTGGAATTCCCTAGGGAATGAAAAACTGTTTTTT	CAWNSLGNEKLFF
TRBD1	TRBV5-6	TRBJ1-1	.	TGTGCCAGCAGCTTACTGGACAGGGGGGCTGAAGCTTTCTTT	CASSLLDRGAEAFF
.	TRBV10-3	TRBJ2-5	.	TGTGCCATCAGTGCTCGGGAACAAGAGACCCAGTACTTC	CAISAREQETQYF
TRBD1	TRBV6-5	TRBJ1-1	.	TGTGCCAGCAGAACCCAGGGGGCTCGGAACACTGAAGCTTTCTTT	CASRTQGARNTEAFF
TRBD2	TRBV7-2	TRBJ2-1	.	TGTGCCAGCAGCTTACTAGCGGGGATATACAATGAGCAGTTCTTC	CASSLLAGIYNEQFF
TRBD2	TRBV28	TRBJ2-7	.	TGTGCCAGCAGTTTGGCGGGGGGGGGAACCTACGAGCAGTACTTC	CASSLAGGGTYEQYF
.	TRBV28	TRBJ2-1	.	TGTGCCAGCAGTTTAGGCGGAGGGACCTCCTACAATGAGCAGTTCTTC	CASSLGGGTSYNEQFF
.	TRBV20-1	TRBJ1-4	.	TGCAGTGCTAGTCCCGAAAATGAAAAACTGTTTTTT	CSASPENEKLFF